The following is a TCR beta chain sequence with its context. What it binds is not known. CDR1 and CDR2 (germline): SNHLY, FYNNEI. This CDR3 has 13 amino acids. Germline trimming cut 5 bases from V and 4 bases from J; bases unmatched to any gene: 2. These data are taken from a study of graft-versus-host responses after intestinal transplantation. The data were produced by immunoSEQ multiplex PCR, yet TCRdb's version contains in-frame clones alone and is incomplete. The data show under 150,000 clones, more than 80% seen once. The specimen comprised unstimulated CD4+ T cells sorted from spleen or lymph node cells, sampled before intestinal transplant. V is TRBV2 and J is TRBJ1-5, with 7 positions matching TRBD1. The clonotype originates from a human donor who received an intestinal transplant. The CDR3 protein is CASSWTGNQPQHF. The CDR3 bases are TGTGCCAGCAGTTGGACAGGTAATCAGCCCCAGCATTTT.